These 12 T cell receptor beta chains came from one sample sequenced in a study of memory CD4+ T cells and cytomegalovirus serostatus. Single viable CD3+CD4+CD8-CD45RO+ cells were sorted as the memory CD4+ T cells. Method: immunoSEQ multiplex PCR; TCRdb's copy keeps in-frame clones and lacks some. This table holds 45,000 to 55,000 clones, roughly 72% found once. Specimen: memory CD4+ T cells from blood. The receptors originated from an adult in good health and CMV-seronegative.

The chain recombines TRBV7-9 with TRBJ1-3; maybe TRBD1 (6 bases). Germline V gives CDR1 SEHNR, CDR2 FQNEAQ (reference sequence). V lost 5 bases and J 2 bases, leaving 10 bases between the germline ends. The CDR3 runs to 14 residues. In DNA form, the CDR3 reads TGTGCCAGCAGCCTCAACAGGGCTGGAAACACCATATATTTT. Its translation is CASSLNRAGNTIYF.

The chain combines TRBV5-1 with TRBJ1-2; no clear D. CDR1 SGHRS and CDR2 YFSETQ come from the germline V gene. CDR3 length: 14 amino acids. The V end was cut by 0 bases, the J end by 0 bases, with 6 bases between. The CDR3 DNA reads TGCGCCAGCAGCTTGGATCCAGCTAACTATGGCTACACCTTC. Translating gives CASSLDPANYGYTF.

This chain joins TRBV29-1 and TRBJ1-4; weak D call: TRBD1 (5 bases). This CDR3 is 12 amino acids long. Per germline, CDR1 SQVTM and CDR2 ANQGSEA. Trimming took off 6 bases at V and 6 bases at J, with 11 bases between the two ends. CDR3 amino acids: CSVWGGDEKLFF. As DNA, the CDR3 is TGCAGCGTGTGGGGAGGGGATGAAAAACTGTTTTTT.

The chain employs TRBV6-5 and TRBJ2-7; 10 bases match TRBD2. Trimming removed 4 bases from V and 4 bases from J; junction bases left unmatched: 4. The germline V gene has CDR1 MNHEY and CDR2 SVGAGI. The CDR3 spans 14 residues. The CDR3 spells CASSWTSGTYEQYF. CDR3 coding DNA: TGTGCCAGCAGTTGGACTAGCGGTACGTACGAGCAGTACTTC.

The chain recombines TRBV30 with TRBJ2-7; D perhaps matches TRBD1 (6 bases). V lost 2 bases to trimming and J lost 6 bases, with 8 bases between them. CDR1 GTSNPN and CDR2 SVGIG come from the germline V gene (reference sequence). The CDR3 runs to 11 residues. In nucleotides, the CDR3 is TGTGCCTGGAGTTTCAGGGGCGAGCAGTACTTC. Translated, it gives CAWSFRGEQYF.

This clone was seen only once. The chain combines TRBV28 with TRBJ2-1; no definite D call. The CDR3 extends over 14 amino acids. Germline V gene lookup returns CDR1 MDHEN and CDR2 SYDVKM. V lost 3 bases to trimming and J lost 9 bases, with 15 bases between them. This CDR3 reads CASSFVSGWSEQFF. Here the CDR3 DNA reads TGTGCCAGCAGTTTTGTGTCAGGTTGGAGTGAGCAGTTCTTC.

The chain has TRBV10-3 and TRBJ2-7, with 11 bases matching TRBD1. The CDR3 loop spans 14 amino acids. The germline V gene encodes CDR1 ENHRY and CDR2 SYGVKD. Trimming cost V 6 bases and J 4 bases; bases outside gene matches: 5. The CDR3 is CAISVGTGGYEQYF. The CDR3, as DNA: TGTGCCATCAGCGTGGGGACAGGGGGTTACGAGCAGTACTTC.

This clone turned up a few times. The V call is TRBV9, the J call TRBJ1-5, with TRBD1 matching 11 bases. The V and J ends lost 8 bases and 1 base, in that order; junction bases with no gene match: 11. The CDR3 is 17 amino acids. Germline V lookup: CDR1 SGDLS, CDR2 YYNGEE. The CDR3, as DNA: TGTGCCAGAGGCGGGACAGGGGGGCCTGGAAGCAATCAGCCCCAGCATTTT. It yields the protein CARGGTGGPGSNQPQHF.

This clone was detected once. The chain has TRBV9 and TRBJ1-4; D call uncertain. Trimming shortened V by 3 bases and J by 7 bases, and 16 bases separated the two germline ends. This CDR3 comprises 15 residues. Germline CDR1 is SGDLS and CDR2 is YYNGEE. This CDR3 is CASSEMEGWGEKLFF. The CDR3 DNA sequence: TGTGCCAGCAGCGAGATGGAGGGATGGGGTGAAAAACTGTTTTTT.

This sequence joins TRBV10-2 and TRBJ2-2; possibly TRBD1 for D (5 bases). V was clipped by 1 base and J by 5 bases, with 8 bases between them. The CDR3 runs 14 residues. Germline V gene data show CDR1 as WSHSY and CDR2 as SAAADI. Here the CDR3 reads CASSELGVTGELFF. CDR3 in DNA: TGCGCCAGCAGTGAGTTAGGGGTTACCGGGGAGCTGTTTTTT.

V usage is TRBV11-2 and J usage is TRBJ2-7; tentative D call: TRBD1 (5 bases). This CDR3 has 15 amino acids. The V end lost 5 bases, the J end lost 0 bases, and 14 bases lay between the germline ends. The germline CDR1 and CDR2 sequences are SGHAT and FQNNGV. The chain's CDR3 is CASSHGPDTSYEQYF. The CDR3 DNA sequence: TGTGCCAGCAGCCATGGGCCGGACACCTCCTACGAGCAGTACTTC.

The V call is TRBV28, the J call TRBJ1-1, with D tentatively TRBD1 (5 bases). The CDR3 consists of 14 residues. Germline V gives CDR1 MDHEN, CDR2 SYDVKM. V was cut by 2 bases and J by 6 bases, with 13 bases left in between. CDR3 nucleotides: TGTGCCAGCAGTTTAATCGCAGGGATACCTGAAGCTTTCTTT. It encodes CASSLIAGIPEAFF.